Listed here are 5 T cell receptor beta chains from one sample, sequenced in a study of cytomegalovirus exposure and HLA in healthy donors. It was with 60 Vbeta and 13 Jbeta primers that the PCR ran. Generated by immunoSEQ multiplex PCR, the TCRdb table keeps only in-frame clones and is missing some. The data contain under 150,000 clones, roughly 75% of them singletons. The sample consisted of PBMCs. The receptor source for this set is a man aged 35 to 55 in good health and CMV-seropositive.

V and J are TRBV5-6 and TRBJ2-4, with D possibly TRBD1 on 5 matching bases. Germline-derived CDR1 and CDR2 are SGHDT and YYEEEE. V dropped 2 bases and J dropped 0 bases, with 18 bases sitting between them. The CDR3 consists of 18 residues. CDR3 region: CASSLIERGFTAKNIQYF. CDR3 coding DNA: TGTGCCAGCAGCTTAATCGAAAGGGGTTTTACAGCCAAAAACATTCAGTACTTC.

The V and J genes are TRBV6-4 and TRBJ2-5; tentative D call: TRBD1 (6 bases). Trimming took 0 bases from V and 5 from J, leaving 16 bases between them. The length of the CDR3 is 16 residues. Per the germline V gene, CDR1 is MRHNA and CDR2 is SNTAGT. Here the CDR3 DNA reads TGTGCCAGCAGTGACTCTTGGGGGCTATCTGCGGAGACCCAGTACTTC. It specifies CASSDSWGLSAETQYF.

This sequence joins TRBV6-5 and TRBJ2-7; D perhaps matches TRBD2 (5 bases). The CDR3 totals 14 residues. Trimming removed 2 bases at V and 3 bases at J, with 11 bases between. Germline-derived CDR1 and CDR2 are MNHEY and SVGAGI. In nucleotides, the CDR3 is TGTGCCAGCAGTTACCGGGATAGCTTCTACGAGCAGTACTTC. This sequence encodes CASSYRDSFYEQYF.

The chain links TRBV5-6 to TRBJ2-7, with TRBD1 matching 9 bases. This CDR3 comprises 15 residues. Losses at the gene ends were 5 bases for V and 3 bases for J; bases not matched to a gene: 9. Looked up from germline, CDR1 is SGHDT and CDR2 is YYEEEE. The chain's CDR3 is CASRAGTGSFYEQYF. The DNA for the CDR3 is TGTGCCAGCAGGGCCGGGACAGGGAGTTTCTACGAGCAGTACTTC.

The chain is built from TRBV5-1 and TRBJ2-5; D not certain. CDR1 is SGHRS, CDR2 YFSETQ, per germline. CDR3 size: 14 residues. V was trimmed by 1 base and J by 4 bases, leaving 11 bases between them. This CDR3 reads CASSLMSLRETQYF. The CDR3 DNA sequence: TGCGCCAGCAGCTTGATGAGTTTGCGAGAGACCCAGTACTTC.